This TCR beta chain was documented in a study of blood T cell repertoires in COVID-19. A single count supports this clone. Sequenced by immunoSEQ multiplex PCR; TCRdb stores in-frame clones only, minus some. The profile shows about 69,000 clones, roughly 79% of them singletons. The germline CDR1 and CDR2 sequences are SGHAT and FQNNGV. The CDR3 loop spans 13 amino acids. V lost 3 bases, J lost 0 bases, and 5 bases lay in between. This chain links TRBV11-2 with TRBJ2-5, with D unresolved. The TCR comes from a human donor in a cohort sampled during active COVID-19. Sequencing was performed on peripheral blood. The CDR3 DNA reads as TGTGCCAGCAGCTTGCAGGACCAAGAGACCCAGTACTTC. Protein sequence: CASSLQDQETQYF.